This T cell receptor (beta chain) was sequenced for a study of T cell responses to AZD1222 COVID-19 vaccine. Data came from immunoSEQ multiplex PCR; TCRdb stores just in-frame clones and leaves some out. The table has 130,000 or so clones, around 94% seen once. This clone came up once. Its antigen is undetermined. The CDR3 runs to 15 residues. Trimming cost V 6 bases and J 4 bases; bases outside gene matches: 8. Germline values: CDR1 MDHEN, CDR2 SYDVKM. General study points: Donors, mostly white British, included more females; clonal diversity was possibly underestimated.

The sample consisted of peripheral blood, taken on day 0 of AZD1222 vaccination. The sequence derives from an adult in good health. V gene TRBV28 combines with J gene TRBJ1-5, with 8 bases aligning to TRBD1. The CDR3 is CASSVGTGSNQPQHF. The CDR3, as DNA: TGTGCCAGCAGCGTTGGGACAGGTAGTAATCAGCCCCAGCATTTT.